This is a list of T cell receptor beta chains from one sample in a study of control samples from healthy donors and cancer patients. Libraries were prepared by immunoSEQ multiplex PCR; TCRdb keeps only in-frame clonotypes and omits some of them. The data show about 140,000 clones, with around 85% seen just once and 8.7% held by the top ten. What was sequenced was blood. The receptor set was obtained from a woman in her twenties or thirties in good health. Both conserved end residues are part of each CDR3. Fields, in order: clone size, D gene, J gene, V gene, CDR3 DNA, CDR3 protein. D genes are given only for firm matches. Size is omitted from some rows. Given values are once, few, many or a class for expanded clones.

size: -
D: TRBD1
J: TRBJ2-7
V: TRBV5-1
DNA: TGCGCCAGCAGCAAGGGACAGGGTGCCTACGAGCAGTACTTC
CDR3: CASSKGQGAYEQYF

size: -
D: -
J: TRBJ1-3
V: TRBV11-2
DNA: TGTGCCAGCAGCTTAGTCGGACAGTTACCCTCTGGAAACACCATATATTTT
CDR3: CASSLVGQLPSGNTIYF

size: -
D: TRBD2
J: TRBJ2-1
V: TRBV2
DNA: TGTGCCAGCAGTGCGGGACTAGCGGGACCCAATGAGCAGTTCTTC
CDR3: CASSAGLAGPNEQFF

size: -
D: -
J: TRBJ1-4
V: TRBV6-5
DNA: TGTGCCGAGGGGACGGGGGGAAATAATGAAAAACTGTTTTTT
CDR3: CAEGTGGNNEKLFF

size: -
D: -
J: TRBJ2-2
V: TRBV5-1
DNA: TGCGCCAGTGGTTTGTCGGGAGCGGACGGGGAGCTGTTTTTT
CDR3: CASGLSGADGELFF

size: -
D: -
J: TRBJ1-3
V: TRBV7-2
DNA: TGTGCCAGCAGCTCGACGGGAAACACCATATATTTT
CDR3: CASSSTGNTIYF

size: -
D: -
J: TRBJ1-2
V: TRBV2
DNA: TGTGCCAGCAGGGAAGCTCAGGGGACTAACTATGGCTACACCTTC
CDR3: CASREAQGTNYGYTF

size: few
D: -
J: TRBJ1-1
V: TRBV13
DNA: TGTGCCAGCAGCTTATATAGGGGGAACACTGAAGCTTTCTTT
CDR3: CASSLYRGNTEAFF

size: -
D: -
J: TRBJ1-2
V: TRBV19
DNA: TGTGCCAGTAGTATAGCGGACAGCACTTCATCTGGCTACACCTTC
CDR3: CASSIADSTSSGYTF

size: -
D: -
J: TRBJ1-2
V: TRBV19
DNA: TGTGCCAGTAGTCCGGGCCCCCTCTATGGCTACACCTTC
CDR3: CASSPGPLYGYTF

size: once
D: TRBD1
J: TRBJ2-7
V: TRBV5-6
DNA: TGTGCCAGCAGCTTCGGACAGGGTCTCTACGAGCAGTACTTC
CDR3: CASSFGQGLYEQYF

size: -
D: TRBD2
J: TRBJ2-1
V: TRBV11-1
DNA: TGTGCCAGCAGTCGACGGACTAGCGGTGACAATGAGCAGTTCTTC
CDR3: CASSRRTSGDNEQFF

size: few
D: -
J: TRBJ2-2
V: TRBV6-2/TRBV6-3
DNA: TGTGCCAGCAGTTCAGGGGGAGGAACCGGGGAGCTGTTTTTT
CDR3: CASSSGGGTGELFF

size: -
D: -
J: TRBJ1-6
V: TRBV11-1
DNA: TGTGCCAGCAGCTCACGGGTCGCTAATTCACCCCTCCACTTT
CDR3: CASSSRVANSPLHF

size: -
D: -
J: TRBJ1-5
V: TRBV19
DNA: TGTGCCAGTAGTACCTCACAGGGCCCGGGGCAGCCCCAGCATTTT
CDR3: CASSTSQGPGQPQHF

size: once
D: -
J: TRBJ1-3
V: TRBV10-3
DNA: TGTGCCATCACCTCCCCCGGAAACACCATATATTTT
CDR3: CAITSPGNTIYF

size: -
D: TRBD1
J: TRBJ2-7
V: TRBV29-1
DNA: TGCAGCGCCCGAGGGAGACAGGGATCCTACGAGCAGTACTTC
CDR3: CSARGRQGSYEQYF

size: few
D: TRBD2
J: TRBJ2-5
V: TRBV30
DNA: TGTGCCTGGAGTGTAGCGGGACTAGCGGGAGGGCCTGGGTACGGGACCCAGTACTTC
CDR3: CAWSVAGLAGGPGYGTQYF

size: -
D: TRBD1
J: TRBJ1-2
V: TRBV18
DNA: TGTGCCAGCTCACCGTCAGGGGGCAATGGCTACACCTTC
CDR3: CASSPSGGNGYTF

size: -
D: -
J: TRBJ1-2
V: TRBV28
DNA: TGTGCCAGCAGCAGGCAGGGACCGACCTATGGCTACACCTTC
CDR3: CASSRQGPTYGYTF

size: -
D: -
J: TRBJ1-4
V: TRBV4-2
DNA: TGTGCCAGCAGCCAAGAGGCGGATTCAGAAAAACTGTTTTTT
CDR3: CASSQEADSEKLFF

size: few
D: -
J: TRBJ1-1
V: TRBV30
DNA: TGTGCCTGGAGTCCTTCCAGGGAACAGGGGAACACTGAAGCTTTCTTT
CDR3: CAWSPSREQGNTEAFF

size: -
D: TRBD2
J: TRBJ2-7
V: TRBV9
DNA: TGTGCCAGCAGCAAACTAGCGGGGTTACCCTACGAGCAGTACTTC
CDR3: CASSKLAGLPYEQYF

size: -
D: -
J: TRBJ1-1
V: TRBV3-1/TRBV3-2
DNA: TGTGCCAGCAGTAGATCAGGGGACACTGAAGCTTTCTTT
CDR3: CASSRSGDTEAFF

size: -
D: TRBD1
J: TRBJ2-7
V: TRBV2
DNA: TGTGCCAGCACCCCGGGACAGGGTTGGTACGAGCAGTACTTC
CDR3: CASTPGQGWYEQYF

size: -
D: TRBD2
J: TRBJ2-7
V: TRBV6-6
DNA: TGTGCCAGCAAGGTTCGGGCTAGCGGCTCCTACGAGCAGTACTTC
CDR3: CASKVRASGSYEQYF

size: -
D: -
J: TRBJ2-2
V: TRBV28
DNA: TGTGCCAGCAGTCTACTAGGGTCTGGAACCGGGGAGCTGTTTTTT
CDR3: CASSLLGSGTGELFF

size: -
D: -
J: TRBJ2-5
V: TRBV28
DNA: TGTGCCAGCAGTGGGGGTTCCCGCGAGACCCAGTACTTC
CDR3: CASSGGSRETQYF

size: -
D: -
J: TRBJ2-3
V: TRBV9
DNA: TGTGCCAGCAACCCCGGGAAAGTAACGGTCGATACGCAGTATTTT
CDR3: CASNPGKVTVDTQYF

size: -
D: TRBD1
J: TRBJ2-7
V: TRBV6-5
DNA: TGTGCCAGCAGTTCCCCGGGACAGCTCTCCTACGAGCAGTACTTC
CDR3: CASSSPGQLSYEQYF

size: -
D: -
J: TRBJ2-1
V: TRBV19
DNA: TGTGCCAGTAGGAGCGGAGCGGACTCCTACAATGAGCAGTTCTTC
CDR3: CASRSGADSYNEQFF

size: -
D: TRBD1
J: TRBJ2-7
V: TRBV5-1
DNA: TGCGCCAGCAGCTTCGGGGGAGCTCCGGGACAGGACTCCTACGAGCAGTACTTC
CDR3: CASSFGGAPGQDSYEQYF

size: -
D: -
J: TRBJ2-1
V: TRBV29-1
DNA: TGCAGCGCTGGACTGTACAATGAGCAGTTCTTC
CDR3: CSAGLYNEQFF